Listed below are T cell receptor beta chains from one sample, sequenced in a study of CD8 T cells in Susac syndrome. TCRdb re-analysed the immunoSEQ multiplex PCR reads in MiXCR, keeping a single row per CDR3 protein. The repertoire has 100,000 to 150,000 distinct CDR3 sequences, roughly 93% of them found once; the top ten carry approximately 0.3%. Sequencing used CD8+ T cells from PBMCs. The receptor source for this set is a human donor with multiple sclerosis. Each CDR3 is given with its conserved first and last residue. D genes are given only for firm matches. The listing skips clone size in some rows; elsewhere it reads once, few, many or a size class.

abundance	d_gene	j_gene	v_gene	CDR3nt	CDR3aa
.	.	TRBJ1-5	TRBV24-1	TGTGCCACCAGGTCGCACGACCCCAATCAGCCCCAGCATTTT	CATRSHDPNQPQHF
.	.	TRBJ1-2	TRBV12-3/TRBV12-4	TGTGCCAGCAGTTTAGCCCCCAGTAACTATGGCTACACCTTC	CASSLAPSNYGYTF
.	.	TRBJ1-5	TRBV27	TGTGCCAGCAGTTTATCGAAAGGTCGTCTGGTGGAACAGCCCCAGCATTTT	CASSLSKGRLVEQPQHF
.	TRBD1	TRBJ2-1	TRBV27	TGTGCCAGCAGAGTGGGACAGACGAATTACAATGAGCAGTTCTTC	CASRVGQTNYNEQFF
.	.	TRBJ1-4	TRBV27	TGTGCCAGCAGTTCACTCAGGGGAATCGATGAAAAACTGTTTTTT	CASSSLRGIDEKLFF
.	.	TRBJ2-7	TRBV9	TGTGCCAGCAGCGTAACGTCCAGTCCCTACGAGCAGTACTTC	CASSVTSSPYEQYF
.	.	TRBJ2-5	TRBV7-9	TGTGCCAGCAGCTTTAGACAGGTGGTTTGGGAGACCCAGTACTTC	CASSFRQVVWETQYF
few	.	TRBJ2-7	TRBV2	TGTGCCAGCCTCCGGGGAGGCCTCCACGAGCAGTACTTC	CASLRGGLHEQYF
.	.	TRBJ2-4	TRBV7-2	TGTGCCAGCCCTGGCAGATTAGCCAAAAACATTCAGTACTTC	CASPGRLAKNIQYF
.	TRBD1	TRBJ1-5	TRBV9	TGTGCCAGCAGCTCCCAGGGGGCGAGCAATCAGCCCCAGCATTTT	CASSSQGASNQPQHF
.	TRBD1	TRBJ2-4	TRBV24-1	TGTGCCACCAGTGATCATGTGCAGGGGGACAAAAACATTCAGTACTTC	CATSDHVQGDKNIQYF
.	.	TRBJ1-5	TRBV5-6	TGTGCCAGCAGTTCAGGAGGTCAGCCCCAGCATTTT	CASSSGGQPQHF
.	TRBD2	TRBJ2-4	TRBV3-1	TGTGCCAGCAGCGGGTGGACTAGCGGGAGGCCCGTCTCCAAAAACATTCAGTACTTC	CASSGWTSGRPVSKNIQYF
.	TRBD1	TRBJ2-7	TRBV27	TGTGCCAGCAGTGAGAATAACAGGGGCTACGAGCAGTACTTC	CASSENNRGYEQYF
.	TRBD2	TRBJ2-1	TRBV7-9	TGTGCCAAGCGGGACCGTAACAATGAGCAGTTCTTC	CAKRDRNNEQFF
.	.	TRBJ2-2	TRBV14	TGTGCCAGCGGTTCCTGGGAACTTCCGAACACCGGGGAGCTGTTTTTT	CASGSWELPNTGELFF
.	TRBD2	TRBJ2-3	TRBV9	TGTGCCAGCAGCCAGGCGGGGGGGAACACAGATACGCAGTATTTT	CASSQAGGNTDTQYF
once	TRBD2	TRBJ2-1	TRBV7-2	TGTGCCAGCAGCTTAGTGACTAGCGACAATGAGCAGTTCTTC	CASSLVTSDNEQFF
.	.	TRBJ1-1	TRBV19	TGTGCCAGTAGTCCGGGGCTGGGGGGCCCGAACACTGAAGCTTTCTTT	CASSPGLGGPNTEAFF
.	.	TRBJ1-6	TRBV7-9	TGTGCCAGCAGCCCGTCGGGTGGCTCACCCCTCCACTTT	CASSPSGGSPLHF
.	.	TRBJ2-7	TRBV29-1	TGCAGCGTTGAAGGGACAGACTCCTACGAGCAGTACTTC	CSVEGTDSYEQYF
few	.	TRBJ2-7	TRBV25-1	TGTGCCACGGGGATGTCCTACGAGCAGTACTTC	CATGMSYEQYF
.	.	TRBJ2-7	TRBV5-5	TGTGCCAGCAGTAAAGACAGACCCTACGAGCAGTACTTC	CASSKDRPYEQYF
.	TRBD2	TRBJ2-1	TRBV7-8	TGTGCCAGCAGCCCCCGGGGGAGGGATGAGCAGTTCTTC	CASSPRGRDEQFF
.	.	TRBJ1-1	TRBV9	TGTGCCAGCAGCGAGGGGGTCACTGAAGCTTTCTTT	CASSEGVTEAFF
once	TRBD1	TRBJ1-5	TRBV20-1	TGCAGTGCTAGTAAAGGACAGGGAAGCAATCAGCCCCAGCATTTT	CSASKGQGSNQPQHF
.	TRBD1	TRBJ2-7	TRBV27	TGTGCCAGCAGTTTATTGAGGGACAGCTACGAGCAGTACTTC	CASSLLRDSYEQYF
.	.	TRBJ2-7	TRBV20-1	TGCAGTGCTGCAGGGTTCAACTCCTACGAGCAGTACTTC	CSAAGFNSYEQYF
.	.	TRBJ1-5	TRBV7-9	TGTGCCAGCAGTGGGGGGTCTAGCAATCAGCCCCAGCATTTT	CASSGGSSNQPQHF
.	.	TRBJ1-3	TRBV2	TGTGCCAGCACTGTGATCGCGGGCCTTACCTCTGGAAACACCATATATTTT	CASTVIAGLTSGNTIYF
.	.	TRBJ2-7	TRBV9	TGTGCCAGCAGCGTAGGGGCTGCGGTGGAGCAGTACTTC	CASSVGAAVEQYF
.	TRBD2	TRBJ2-1	TRBV9	TGTGCCAGCAGCGTAAGGGCTAGCGGGAGATCACGGAATGAGCAGTTCTTC	CASSVRASGRSRNEQFF
.	.	TRBJ1-1	TRBV24-1	TGTGCCACCAGTCCGACAGACGAAGTACAAACAAACACTGAAGCTTTCTTT	CATSPTDEVQTNTEAFF
.	.	TRBJ2-2	TRBV12-3/TRBV12-4	TGTGCCAGCAGTTTTCCCCCCGGGGAGCTGTTTTTT	CASSFPPGELFF
.	TRBD1	TRBJ2-7	TRBV27	TGTGCCAGCAGCCGAGTCCCGCAGGGGGCCCACGAGCAGTACTTC	CASSRVPQGAHEQYF
.	.	TRBJ1-2	TRBV29-1	TGCAGCGTTAGAACAGGGAATAACTATGGCTACACCTTC	CSVRTGNNYGYTF
.	TRBD1	TRBJ2-1	TRBV20-1	TGCAGTGCCGCGGACAGGTCCAACAATGAGCAGTTCTTC	CSAADRSNNEQFF
.	TRBD1	TRBJ2-5	TRBV18	TGTGCCAGCTCTCAACAGGGGAGAGAGACCCAGTACTTC	CASSQQGRETQYF
once	TRBD1	TRBJ2-6	TRBV7-9	TGTGCCAGCAGCCTAGGGCTTGACAGGGGCTGGGGTGGGGCCAACGTCCTGACTTTC	CASSLGLDRGWGGANVLTF
once	TRBD1	TRBJ2-3	TRBV10-3	TGTGCCACCCGGGACAGGGGATACACAGATACGCAGTATTTT	CATRDRGYTDTQYF